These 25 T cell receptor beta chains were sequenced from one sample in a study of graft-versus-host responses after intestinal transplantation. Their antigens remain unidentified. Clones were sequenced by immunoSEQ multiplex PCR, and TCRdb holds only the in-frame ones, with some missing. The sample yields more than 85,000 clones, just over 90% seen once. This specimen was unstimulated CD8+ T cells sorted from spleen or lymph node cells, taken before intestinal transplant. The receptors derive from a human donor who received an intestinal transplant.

This CDR3 reads CASSFPTSGSLYNEQFF. The CDR3 DNA reads TGTGCCAGCAGTTTTCCGACTAGCGGGAGCCTCTACAATGAGCAGTTCTTC. This chain uses TRBV28 with TRBJ2-1; 12 bases agree with TRBD2. The CDR3 is made up of 17 amino acids. The trim removed 3 bases at V and 3 bases at J, leaving 6 bases unmatched. Germline V gene sequence: CDR1 MDHEN, CDR2 SYDVKM.

CDR3 nucleotides: TGCGCCAGCAGCCTGCACATGGTTGCGGGAGGGTTCTCCTACGAGCAGTACTTC. Translation gives CASSLHMVAGGFSYEQYF. The chain is built from TRBV4-1 and TRBJ2-7, with 9 bases fitting TRBD2. J lost 0 bases, V lost 4 bases, and 13 bases had no gene match. CDR1 and CDR2 (germline): MGHRA, YSYEKL. The CDR3 sequence is 18 residues long.

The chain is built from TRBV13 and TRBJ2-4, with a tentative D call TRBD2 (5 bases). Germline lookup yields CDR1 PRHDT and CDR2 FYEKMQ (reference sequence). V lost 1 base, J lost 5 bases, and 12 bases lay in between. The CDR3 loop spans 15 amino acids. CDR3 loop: CASSLAFRRENIQYF. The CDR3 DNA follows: TGTGCCAGCAGCTTAGCTTTTCGGCGGGAAAACATTCAGTACTTC. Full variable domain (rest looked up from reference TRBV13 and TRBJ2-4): AAGVIQSPRHLIKEKRETATLKCYPIPRHDTVYWYQQGPGQDPQFLISFYEKMQSDKGSIPDRFSAQQFSDYHSELNMSSLELGDSALYFCASSLAFRRENIQYFGAGTRLSVL.

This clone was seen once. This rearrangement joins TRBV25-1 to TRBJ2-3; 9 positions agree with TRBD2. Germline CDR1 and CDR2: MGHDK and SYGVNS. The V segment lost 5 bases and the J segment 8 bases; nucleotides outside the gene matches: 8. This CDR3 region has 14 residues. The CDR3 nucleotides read TGTGCCAGCAGTACTAGCGGGTTATTTGGTACGCAGTATTTT. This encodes CASSTSGLFGTQYF.

The CDR3 nucleotides are TGTGCCAGCATTGAAGCTTTCTTT. Translation: CASIEAFF. The chain links TRBV11-3 to TRBJ1-1; D is uncertain. Per germline, CDR1 SGHNT and CDR2 YENEEA. The CDR3 is 8 residues long. The ends were cut back, 7 bases at V and 7 bases at J, with 1 base in the middle.

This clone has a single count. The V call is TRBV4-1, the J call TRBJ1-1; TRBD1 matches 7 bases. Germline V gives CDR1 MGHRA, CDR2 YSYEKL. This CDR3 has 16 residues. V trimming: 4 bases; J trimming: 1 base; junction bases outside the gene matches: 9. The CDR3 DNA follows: TGCGCCAGCAGCCCAGGGGGGGGGTCCGCGAACACTGAAGCTTTCTTT. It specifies CASSPGGGSANTEAFF.

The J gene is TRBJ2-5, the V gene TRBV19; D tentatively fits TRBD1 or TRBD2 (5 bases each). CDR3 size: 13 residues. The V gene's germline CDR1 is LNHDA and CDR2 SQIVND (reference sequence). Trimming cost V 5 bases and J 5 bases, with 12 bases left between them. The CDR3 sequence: CASSWGTGETQYF. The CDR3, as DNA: TGTGCCAGTAGTTGGGGGACCGGGGAGACCCAGTACTTC.

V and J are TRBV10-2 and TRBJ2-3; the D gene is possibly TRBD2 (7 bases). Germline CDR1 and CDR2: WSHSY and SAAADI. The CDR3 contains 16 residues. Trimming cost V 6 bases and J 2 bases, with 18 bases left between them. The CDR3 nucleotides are TGCGCCAGCAGGGGATCAACAGGGACTACCACAGATACGCAGTATTTT. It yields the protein CASRGSTGTTTDTQYF.

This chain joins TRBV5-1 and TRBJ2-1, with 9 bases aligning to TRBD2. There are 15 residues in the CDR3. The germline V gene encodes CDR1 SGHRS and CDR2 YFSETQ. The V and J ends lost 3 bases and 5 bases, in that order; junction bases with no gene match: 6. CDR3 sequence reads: CASSSLAGPNNEQFF. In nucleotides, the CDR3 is TGCGCCAGCAGCTCCCTAGCGGGACCAAACAATGAGCAGTTCTTC.

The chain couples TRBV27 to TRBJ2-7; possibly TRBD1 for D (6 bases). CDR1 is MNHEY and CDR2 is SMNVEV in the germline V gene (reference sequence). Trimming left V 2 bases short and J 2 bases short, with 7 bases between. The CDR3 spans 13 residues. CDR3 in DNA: TGTGCCAGCAGTTTAACAGGGACCTACGAGCAGTACTTC. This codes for CASSLTGTYEQYF.

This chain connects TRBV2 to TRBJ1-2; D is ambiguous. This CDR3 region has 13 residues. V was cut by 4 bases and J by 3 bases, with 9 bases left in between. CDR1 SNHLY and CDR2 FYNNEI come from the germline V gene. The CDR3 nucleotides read TGTGCCAGCAGTGGTACAGACCACTATGGCTACACCTTC. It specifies CASSGTDHYGYTF.

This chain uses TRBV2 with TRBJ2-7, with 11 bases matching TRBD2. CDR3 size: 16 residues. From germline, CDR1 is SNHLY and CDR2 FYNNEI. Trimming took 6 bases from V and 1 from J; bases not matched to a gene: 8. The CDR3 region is CASSGLAGSPSYEQYF. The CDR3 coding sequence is TGTGCCAGCAGCGGACTAGCGGGCTCCCCGTCCTACGAGCAGTACTTC.

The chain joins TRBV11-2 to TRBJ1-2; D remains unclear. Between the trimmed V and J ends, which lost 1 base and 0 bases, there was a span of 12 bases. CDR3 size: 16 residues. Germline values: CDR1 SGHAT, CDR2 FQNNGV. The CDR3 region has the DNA TGTGCCAGCAGCTTAGGGAAAATGCACGCTAACTATGGCTACACCTTC. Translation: CASSLGKMHANYGYTF.

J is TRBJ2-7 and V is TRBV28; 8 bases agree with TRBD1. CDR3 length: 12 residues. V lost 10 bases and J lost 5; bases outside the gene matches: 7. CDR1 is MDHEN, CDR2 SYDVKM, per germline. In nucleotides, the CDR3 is TGTGCCATCGCTCTGACAGGGGACGAGCAGTACTTC. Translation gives CAIALTGDEQYF.

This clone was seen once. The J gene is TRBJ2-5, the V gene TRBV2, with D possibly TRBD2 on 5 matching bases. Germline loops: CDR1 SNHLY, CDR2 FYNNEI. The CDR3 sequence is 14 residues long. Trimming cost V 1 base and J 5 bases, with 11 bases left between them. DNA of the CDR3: TGTGCCAGCAGTGAAGTGGCGGGTGGGGAGACCCAGTACTTC. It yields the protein CASSEVAGGETQYF.

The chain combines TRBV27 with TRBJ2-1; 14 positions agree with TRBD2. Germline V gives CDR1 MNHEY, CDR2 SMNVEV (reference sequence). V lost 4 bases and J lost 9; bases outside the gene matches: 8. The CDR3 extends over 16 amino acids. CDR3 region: CASSSIRLAGGFEQFF. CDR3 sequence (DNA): TGTGCCAGCAGTTCAATTCGACTAGCGGGAGGGTTTGAGCAGTTCTTC.

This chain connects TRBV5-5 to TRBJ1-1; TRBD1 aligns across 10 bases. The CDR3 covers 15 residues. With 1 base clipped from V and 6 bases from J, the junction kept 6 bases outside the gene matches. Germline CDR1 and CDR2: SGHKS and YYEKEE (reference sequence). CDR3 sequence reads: CASSLRQGAVAEAFF. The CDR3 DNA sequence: TGTGCCAGCAGCTTGAGACAGGGGGCCGTGGCTGAAGCTTTCTTT.

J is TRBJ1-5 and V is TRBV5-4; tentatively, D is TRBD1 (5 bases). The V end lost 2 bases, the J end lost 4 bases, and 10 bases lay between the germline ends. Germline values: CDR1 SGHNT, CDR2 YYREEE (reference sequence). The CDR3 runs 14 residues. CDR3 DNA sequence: TGTGCCAGCAGCTTTTTCGGGGGAAATCAGCCCCAGCATTTT. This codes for CASSFFGGNQPQHF.

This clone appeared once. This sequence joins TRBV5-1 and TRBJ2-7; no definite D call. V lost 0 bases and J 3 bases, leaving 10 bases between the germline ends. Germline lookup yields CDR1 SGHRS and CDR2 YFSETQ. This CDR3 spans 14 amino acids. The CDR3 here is CASSLVAGCYEQYF. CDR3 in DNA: TGCGCCAGCAGCTTGGTTGCCGGCTGCTACGAGCAGTACTTC.

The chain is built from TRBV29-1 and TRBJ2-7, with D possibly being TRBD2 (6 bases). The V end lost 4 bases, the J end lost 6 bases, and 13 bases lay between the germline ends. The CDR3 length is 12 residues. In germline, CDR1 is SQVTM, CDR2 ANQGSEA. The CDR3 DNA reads TGCAGCGTTGTGGCGGGATCTGCCGAGCAGTACTTC. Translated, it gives CSVVAGSAEQYF.

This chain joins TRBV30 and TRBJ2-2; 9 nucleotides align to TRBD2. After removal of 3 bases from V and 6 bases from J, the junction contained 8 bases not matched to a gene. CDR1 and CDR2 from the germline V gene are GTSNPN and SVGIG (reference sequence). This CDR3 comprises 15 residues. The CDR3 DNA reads TGTGCCTGGAGCGGGGTAGCGGGAGTTCCCGGGGAGCTGTTTTTT. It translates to CAWSGVAGVPGELFF.

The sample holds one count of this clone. CDR3 in amino acids: CASSHKPVAGGRSEAFF. The CDR3 DNA is TGTGCCAGCAGCCACAAGCCGGTAGCAGGGGGCAGGTCTGAAGCTTTCTTT. The chain uses TRBV7-2 and TRBJ1-1; 8 positions match TRBD1. CDR1 and CDR2 from the germline V gene are SGHTA and FQGNSA. The CDR3 consists of 17 residues. V shed 5 bases, J shed 6 bases, and the junction held 17 bases outside the gene matches. Full variable domain (rest looked up from reference TRBV7-2 and TRBJ1-1): GAGVSQSPSNKVTEKGKDVELRCDPISGHTALYWYRQSLGQGLEFLIYFQGNSAPDKSGLPSDRFSAERTGGSVSTLTIQRTQQEDSAVYLCASSHKPVAGGRSEAFFGQGTRLTVV.

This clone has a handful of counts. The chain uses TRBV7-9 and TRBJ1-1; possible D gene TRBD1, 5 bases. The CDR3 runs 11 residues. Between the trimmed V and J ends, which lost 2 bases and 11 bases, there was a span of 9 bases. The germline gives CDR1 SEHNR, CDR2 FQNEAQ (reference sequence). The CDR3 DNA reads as TGTGCCAGCAGCTTAACCAGGGAGGCTTTCTTT. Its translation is CASSLTREAFF.

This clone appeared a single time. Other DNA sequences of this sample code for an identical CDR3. This CDR3 reads CASSLGQGHYEQYF. The CDR3 DNA reads TGCGCCAGCAGCTTGGGACAGGGCCACTACGAGCAGTACTTC. The chain carries TRBV5-1 and TRBJ2-7, with TRBD1 matching 7 bases. The germline V gene has CDR1 SGHRS and CDR2 YFSETQ. V lost 0 bases, J lost 3 bases, and 3 bases stayed unmatched. The CDR3 covers 14 residues.

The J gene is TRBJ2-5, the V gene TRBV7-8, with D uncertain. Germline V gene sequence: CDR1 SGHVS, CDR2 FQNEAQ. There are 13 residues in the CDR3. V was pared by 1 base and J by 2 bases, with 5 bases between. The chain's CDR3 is CASSLVPQETQYF. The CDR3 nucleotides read TGTGCCAGCAGCTTAGTACCACAAGAGACCCAGTACTTC.